The 7 T cell receptor beta chains reported below all come from one sample, sequenced in a study of T cells after yellow fever vaccination. MiXCR was run by TCRdb on the 5' RACE reads, yielding one entry per CDR3 protein. This sample has more than 95,000 distinct CDR3 sequences, with roughly 7.2% found just once. The sequenced sample was CD4+ T cells sorted from PBMCs, obtained around 45 days after the first yellow fever vaccination. These receptors were taken from a man between 18 and 29 years old who received the YFV17D yellow fever vaccine.

At least ten counts were recorded for this clonotype. The rearrangement uses TRBV7-3 and TRBJ2-2; 8 bases align to TRBD1. Germline loops: CDR1 SGHTA, CDR2 FQGTGA. The CDR3 sequence is 13 residues long. The J segment lost 7 bases and the V segment lost 7 bases, leaving 5 bases of the junction unmatched. CDR3: CASTVDRDGELFF. CDR3 nucleotide sequence: TGTGCCAGCACCGTGGACAGGGACGGGGAGCTGTTTTTT.

The V call is TRBV4-2, the J call TRBJ2-3; 16 nucleotides match TRBD2. Germline trimming cut 4 bases from V and 0 bases from J; bases unmatched to any gene: 7. Germline CDR1 LGHNA, CDR2 YNFKEQ. The CDR3 is 19 residues long. CDR3 bases: TGTGCCAGCAGCCCGGCGGGACTAGCGGGGGGGCTTAGCACAGATACGCAGTATTTT. Residues: CASSPAGLAGGLSTDTQYF.

This clonotype was seen repeatedly, ten times or more. V usage is TRBV5-1 and J usage is TRBJ2-5, with TRBD2 as a possible D gene (5 bases). Germline CDR1 and CDR2: SGHRS and YFSETQ. V was clipped by 6 bases and J by 0 bases, with 9 bases between them. This CDR3 spans 13 amino acids. CDR3 in amino acids: CASNPGNQETQYF. CDR3 sequence (DNA): TGCGCCAGCAACCCGGGAAACCAAGAGACCCAGTACTTC.

This clonotype was recorded at least ten times. The CDR3 nucleotides are TGCAGTGCCAAGCATACCCACTCTAGCACAGATACGCAGTATTTT. It yields the protein CSAKHTHSSTDTQYF. The V call is TRBV20-1, the J call TRBJ2-3, with D unresolved. This CDR3 is built from 15 residues. V dropped 6 bases and J dropped 0 bases, with 16 bases sitting between them. Per germline, CDR1 DFQATT and CDR2 SNEGSKA (reference sequence).

This clonotype was found once. It may be a read error: a sequence one base away is much more abundant. The rearrangement links TRBV5-1 to TRBJ1-2; 9 bases are a match to TRBD1. The CDR3 runs to 14 residues. The J segment lost 2 bases and the V segment lost 4 bases, leaving 3 bases of the junction unmatched. Germline V gives CDR1 SGHRS, CDR2 YFSETQ. CDR3 sequence reads: CASSQGQGNYGYTF. DNA for the CDR3: TGCGCCAGCAGCCAAGGACAGGGGAACTATGGCTACACCTTC.

In its sample, this clonotype was seen many times. This chain uses TRBV7-9 with TRBJ2-2; 8 bases align to TRBD1. CDR3 length: 15 amino acids. J was trimmed by 2 bases and V by 6 bases; bases with no gene match: 5. The germline V gene has CDR1 SEHNR and CDR2 FQNEAQ (reference sequence). The CDR3 nucleotides read TGTGCCAGCAGTCGGGACAGGTTAAACACCGGGGAGCTGTTTTTT. Its translation: CASSRDRLNTGELFF.

This clonotype showed up many times. V is TRBV6-2 or TRBV6-3 and J is TRBJ2-5, with 8 bases lining up with TRBD2. The ends lost 2 bases at V and 1 base at J; junction bases unmatched: 6. Germline V gene data show CDR1 as MNHEY and CDR2 as SVGEGT. This CDR3 is built from 16 residues. The CDR3, as DNA: TGTGCCAGCAGTTACGGGAGGACTAGCTTCCAAGAGACCCAGTACTTC. Encoded protein: CASSYGRTSFQETQYF.